One sample yielded the 30 T cell receptor beta chains listed below, sequenced in a study of T cells after yellow fever vaccination. TCRdb fed the 5' RACE reads into MiXCR, producing one record per CDR3 protein. The sample holds roughly 500,000 distinct CDR3 sequences; about a fifth are singletons and the top ten take 14%. Sequencing was performed on PBMCs, taken 15 days after the yellow fever booster vaccination. All receptors derive from a man younger than 40 who received the YFV17D yellow fever vaccine.

This clonotype was counted between two and nine times. The chain employs TRBV27 and TRBJ2-7; TRBD1 is a possible D gene (6 bases). The germline V gene has CDR1 MNHEY and CDR2 SMNVEV (reference sequence). This CDR3 region has 16 residues. V lost 5 bases to trimming and J lost 1 base, with 18 bases between them. The CDR3 nucleotides are TGTGCCAGCAGTCCCGGGACACGGGACCAGTCCTACGAGCAGTACTTC. Residues: CASSPGTRDQSYEQYF.

This chain joins TRBV30 and TRBJ1-5; 8 positions match TRBD1. The V and J ends lost 3 bases and 4 bases, in that order; junction bases with no gene match: 2. The CDR3 sequence is 13 residues long. Germline loops: CDR1 GTSNPN, CDR2 SVGIG (reference sequence). The DNA for the CDR3 is TGTGCCTGGAGCCGACAGGGGAATCAGCCCCAGCATTTT. Its translation: CAWSRQGNQPQHF.

Points on this clonotype: An end of the junction does not agree with germline; a read error may underlie this. The chain links TRBV6-6 to TRBJ2-5, with TRBD1 as a possible D gene (6 bases). Looked up from germline, CDR1 is MNHNY and CDR2 is SVGAGI (reference sequence). This CDR3 region has 12 residues. The CDR3 sequence is CASSYLQGQGDF. The CDR3 DNA sequence: TGTGCCAGCAGTTACTTACAGGGCCAGGGCGACTTC.

This clonotype was observed a few times. The CDR3 DNA follows: TGTGCCAGCTCACCCATAACTAGCGGAGGCAACATTGGGACCGGGGAGCTGTTTTTT. This translates into CASSPITSGGNIGTGELFF. The V gene is TRBV18, the J gene TRBJ2-2, with TRBD2 identical over 8 bases. The CDR3 totals 19 residues. With 3 bases clipped from V and 5 bases from J, the junction kept 17 bases outside the gene matches. Germline CDR1 reads KGHSH; CDR2 reads LQKENI.

This clonotype was seen a handful of times. V is TRBV20-1 and J is TRBJ2-7; 10 nucleotides line up with TRBD2. This CDR3 has 15 amino acids. After removal of 6 bases from V and 7 bases from J, the junction contained 15 bases not matched to a gene. Germline lookup yields CDR1 DFQATT and CDR2 SNEGSKA (reference sequence). The CDR3 spells CSATPTLAGVGEQYF. DNA of the CDR3: TGCAGTGCAACCCCGACCCTAGCGGGAGTGGGGGAGCAGTACTTC.

Only a few counts were recorded for this clonotype. The chain combines TRBV7-2 with TRBJ2-1, with D perhaps TRBD2 (5 bases). The CDR3 totals 15 residues. V was shortened by 1 base and J by 4 bases, with 11 bases between the two germline ends. Germline V gives CDR1 SGHTA, CDR2 FQGNSA. The DNA of the CDR3 is TGTGCCAGCAGCTTAGATTCCAGCGGTTACAATGAGCAGTTCTTC. Its protein product is CASSLDSSGYNEQFF.

The J gene is TRBJ2-3, the V gene TRBV2; tentatively, D is TRBD1 (6 bases). The V gene's germline CDR1 is SNHLY and CDR2 FYNNEI. V dropped 8 bases and J dropped 4 bases, with 19 bases sitting between them. The CDR3 is made up of 15 amino acids. The CDR3 protein is CASAQGLTGADTQYF. The DNA of the CDR3 is TGTGCCAGCGCCCAGGGGCTAACCGGGGCAGATACGCAGTATTTT.

The chain carries TRBV7-6 and TRBJ2-2; maybe TRBD1 (6 bases). Per the germline V gene, CDR1 is SGHVS and CDR2 is FNYEAQ. This CDR3 is built from 15 residues. Between the trimmed V and J ends, which lost 5 bases and 6 bases, there was a span of 16 bases. The CDR3 DNA sequence: TGTGCCAGCAGCCAAGGGGGTACAGGGCCCGGGGAGCTGTTTTTT. Its protein product is CASSQGGTGPGELFF.

This clonotype turned up a few times. The genes are TRBV5-1 and TRBJ2-1; D gene uncertain. The germline V gene encodes CDR1 SGHRS and CDR2 YFSETQ. Trimming took 3 bases from V and 4 from J, leaving 5 bases between them. This CDR3 has 12 residues. The CDR3 loop reads CASSSEYNEQFF. CDR3 DNA sequence: TGCGCCAGCAGCTCAGAGTACAATGAGCAGTTCTTC.

The table lists this clonotype with a count of one. The chain links TRBV19 to TRBJ2-6; no reliable D call. Germline V gene lookup returns CDR1 LNHDA and CDR2 SQIVND (reference sequence). The V gene lost 10 bases and the J gene lost 4 bases, with 11 bases spanning the gap. This CDR3 spans 13 amino acids. CDR3: CANRASGANVLTF. The CDR3 DNA follows: TGTGCCAATAGGGCTTCCGGGGCCAACGTCCTGACTTTC. The full variable domain, with the rest looked up from reference TRBV19 and TRBJ2-6, is DGGITQSPKYLFRKEGQNVTLSCEQNLNHDAMYWYRQDPGQGLRLIYYSQIVNDFQKGDIAEGYSVSREKKESFPLTVTSAQKNPTAFYLCANRASGANVLTFGAGSRLTVL.

This clonotype has only a few counts. V usage is TRBV30 and J usage is TRBJ2-1, with TRBD2 matching over 7 bases. CDR1 GTSNPN and CDR2 SVGIG come from the germline V gene (reference sequence). This CDR3 spans 16 amino acids. V lost 3 bases and J lost 8; bases outside the gene matches: 16. In DNA form, the CDR3 reads TGTGCCTGGAGAAGGGGCCTGACGGGAGGAGCGGATGAGCAGTTCTTC. Protein product: CAWRRGLTGGADEQFF.

The chain is built from TRBV20-1 and TRBJ2-3; D uncertain. Germline CDR1 reads DFQATT; CDR2 reads SNEGSKA (reference sequence). The CDR3 runs 16 residues. V lost 1 base to trimming and J lost 0 bases, with 14 bases between them. CDR3 residues: CSARATRLRSTDTQYF. As DNA, the CDR3 is TGCAGTGCTAGAGCCACTCGATTGCGTAGCACAGATACGCAGTATTTT.

This chain joins TRBV6-2 or TRBV6-3 and TRBJ2-5; 7 nucleotides line up with TRBD2. Trimming took 2 bases from V and 4 from J; bases not matched to a gene: 7. The CDR3 is made up of 15 amino acids. Germline V CDR1 and CDR2: MNHEY, SVGEGT. The CDR3 sequence is CASSYPLKRGETQYF. The CDR3 DNA is TGTGCCAGCAGTTACCCACTCAAGCGGGGAGAGACCCAGTACTTC.

This clonotype appeared a few times. The rearrangement uses TRBV7-6 and TRBJ2-1; TRBD1 agrees at 11 bases. This CDR3 has 15 amino acids. Germline CDR1 SGHVS, CDR2 FNYEAQ. V shed 3 bases, J shed 8 bases, and the junction held 6 bases outside the gene matches. CDR3 region: CASSFGTGGNYEQFF. As DNA, the CDR3 is TGTGCCAGCAGCTTTGGGACAGGGGGAAATTATGAGCAGTTCTTC.

The V gene is TRBV20-1, the J gene TRBJ2-1, with 7 bases fitting TRBD2. The CDR3 spans 14 residues. V gave up 0 bases and J gave up 6 bases; unmatched junction bases: 5. Germline V gene lookup returns CDR1 DFQATT and CDR2 SNEGSKA (reference sequence). The DNA for the CDR3 is TGCAGTGCTAGAGAACCGTCTAGCGGCAATGAGCAGTTCTTC. It yields the protein CSAREPSSGNEQFF.

The table lists this clonotype with a few counts. This sequence joins TRBV18 and TRBJ2-7; no clear D. There are 11 residues in the CDR3. Trimming pared 5 bases from V and 6 bases from J, leaving 8 bases between. Germline loops: CDR1 KGHSH, CDR2 LQKENI. CDR3 sequence: CASSALSEQYF. In DNA form, the CDR3 reads TGTGCCAGCTCAGCTCTCTCCGAGCAGTACTTC.

This clonotype has more than one count but fewer than ten. CDR3 amino acids: CAISDLGGNEQYF. Here the CDR3 DNA reads TGTGCCATCAGTGATTTAGGGGGCAACGAGCAGTACTTC. V gene TRBV10-3 combines with J gene TRBJ2-7; TRBD1 matches 7 bases. CDR1 is ENHRY and CDR2 is SYGVKD in the germline V gene. The CDR3 is made up of 13 amino acids. J gave up 5 bases and V 3 bases, and 4 bases lay outside the gene matches.

This clonotype was detected only a few times. The chain carries TRBV15 and TRBJ1-5; no clear D gene. The CDR3 length is 15 residues. CDR1 is LNHNV, CDR2 YYDKDF, per germline (reference sequence). The V end lost 1 base, the J end lost 5 bases, and 12 bases lay between the germline ends. The CDR3 DNA follows: TGTGCCACCAGCAGAGTGGGAGAAAGGGATCAGCCCCAGCATTTT. Amino acid sequence: CATSRVGERDQPQHF.

This clonotype showed up many times. The V gene is TRBV27, the J gene TRBJ1-5, with a possible D match to TRBD1 (5 bases). Germline CDR1 is MNHEY and CDR2 is SMNVEV (reference sequence). The CDR3 runs 14 residues. The V gene lost 8 bases and the J gene lost 5 bases, with 16 bases spanning the gap. CDR3 in DNA: TGTGCCAGCGGCGGAGGGCGGGGCGATCAGCCCCAGCATTTT. Translating gives CASGGGRGDQPQHF.

In its sample, this clonotype was seen a few times. The chain combines TRBV12-3 or TRBV12-4 with TRBJ2-2; 7 nucleotides align to TRBD2. V lost 3 bases to trimming and J lost 4 bases; unmatched junction nucleotides: 5. The CDR3 sequence is 15 residues long. Here the CDR3 reads CASSLGGYGTGELFF. The CDR3 DNA follows: TGTGCCAGCAGTTTGGGAGGGTATGGCACCGGGGAGCTGTTTTTT.

This clonotype was seen at least ten times. This chain connects TRBV11-2 to TRBJ2-1; the D call may be TRBD1 or TRBD2 (5 bases each). This CDR3 comprises 14 residues. Per the germline V gene, CDR1 is SGHAT and CDR2 is FQNNGV. V lost 5 bases to trimming and J lost 2 bases, with 10 bases between them. CDR3 bases: TGTGCCAGCAGCCTCCGGGGACCCTACAATGAGCAGTTCTTC. Its protein is CASSLRGPYNEQFF.

A few counts support this clonotype. As DNA, the CDR3 is TGTGCCAGCAGCAAAATTGGCTTCCGGGGGACTAGCGGACAAGAGACCCAGTACTTC. Protein product: CASSKIGFRGTSGQETQYF. V is TRBV21-1 and J is TRBJ2-5; the DNA was not used to check the table's D call, TRBD2. TRBV21-1 is a pseudogene locus. The CDR3 runs 19 residues.

The chain uses TRBV7-2 and TRBJ2-3; 8 positions agree with TRBD2. Looked up from germline, CDR1 is SGHTA and CDR2 is FQGNSA. V shed 3 bases and J 6 bases; nucleotides not matched to a gene: 8. CDR3 length equals 15 residues. CDR3 residues: CASSFGGRTRDTQYF. The CDR3 DNA reads as TGTGCCAGCAGCTTCGGCGGGAGGACCCGGGATACGCAGTATTTT. Full variable domain (outside the CDR3, taken from reference TRBV7-2 and TRBJ2-3): GAGVSQSPSNKVTEKGKDVELRCDPISGHTALYWYRQSLGQGLEFLIYFQGNSAPDKSGLPSDRFSAERTGGSVSTLTIQRTQQEDSAVYLCASSFGGRTRDTQYFGPGTRLTVL.

The chain is built from TRBV7-2 and TRBJ2-7; 7 positions match TRBD2. The J segment lost 2 bases and the V segment lost 6 bases, leaving 13 bases of the junction unmatched. The germline V gene has CDR1 SGHTA and CDR2 FQGNSA. The CDR3 totals 16 residues. In DNA, the CDR3 is TGTGCCAGCAGAATTAATGGGGCGGGACTACCCTACGAGCAGTACTTC. Translated: CASRINGAGLPYEQYF.

The genes are TRBV5-4 and TRBJ2-1; 7 nucleotides align to TRBD2. Germline V gene lookup returns CDR1 SGHNT and CDR2 YYREEE (reference sequence). V lost 3 bases to trimming and J lost 6 bases; unmatched junction nucleotides: 6. The CDR3 is made up of 14 amino acids. In DNA form, the CDR3 reads TGTGCCAGCAGCTCCGGGACTACCTTCAATGAGCAGTTCTTC. Its translation: CASSSGTTFNEQFF.

The V gene is TRBV7-2, the J gene TRBJ2-5, with D possibly TRBD1 on 5 matching bases. The V gene's germline CDR1 is SGHTA and CDR2 FQGNSA. The CDR3 has 13 residues. Trimming left V 8 bases short and J 5 bases short, with 15 bases between. In DNA form, the CDR3 reads TGTGCCAGCGGGGCTCGATCGTCCGAGACCCAGTACTTC. Its protein is CASGARSSETQYF.

This clonotype was seen only a few times. V usage is TRBV6-5 and J usage is TRBJ2-2; D remains unclear. CDR1 and CDR2 (germline): MNHEY, SVGAGI. Trimming pared 2 bases from V and 7 bases from J, leaving 11 bases between. CDR3 length: 14 residues. The CDR3 here is CASSYAGRNGELFF. In DNA form, the CDR3 reads TGTGCCAGCAGTTACGCTGGACGGAACGGGGAGCTGTTTTTT.

This clonotype was detected only a few times. Written as DNA, the CDR3 is TGTGCCAGCCTTACCTCAAGGACCAGAGTTCCAGATACGCAGTATTTT. Translated, it gives CASLTSRTRVPDTQYF. The rearrangement uses TRBV6-2 or TRBV6-3 and TRBJ2-3; D is unclear. Germline loops: CDR1 MNHEY, CDR2 SVGEGT. Trimming stripped 8 bases from V and 4 bases from J, with 22 bases between. The CDR3 is 16 amino acids.

This clonotype was counted between two and nine times. This chain links TRBV15 with TRBJ2-1; D gene unclear. The V gene lost 0 bases and the J gene lost 9 bases, with 9 bases spanning the gap. In germline, CDR1 is LNHNV, CDR2 YYDKDF (reference sequence). CDR3 length: 13 amino acids. CDR3: CATSRELAGEQFF. In DNA, the CDR3 is TGTGCCACCAGCAGAGAATTAGCCGGTGAGCAGTTCTTC.

The chain is built from TRBV27 and TRBJ2-7; D ambiguous. V gave up 5 bases and J gave up 6 bases, with 11 bases separating them. The CDR3 runs 12 residues. Per the germline V gene, CDR1 is MNHEY and CDR2 is SMNVEV (reference sequence). The CDR3 DNA reads TGTGCCAGCAGTCTCCCAGTCGGCGAGCAGTACTTC. This encodes CASSLPVGEQYF.